These 8 T cell receptor beta chains were sequenced from one sample in a study of blood T cell repertoires in COVID-19. The table came from immunoSEQ multiplex PCR; TCRdb's copy has only in-frame clones and leaves some out. The sample includes approximately 140,000 clones, 87% seen only once; the top ten take about 4.2%. The sequencing sample was made of peripheral blood. Receptor source: a woman in her fifties or sixties with active or convalescent COVID-19.

The V gene is TRBV5-1, the J gene TRBJ2-5, with a weak D call TRBD1 (6 bases). Trimming stripped 3 bases from V and 0 bases from J, with 12 bases between. The germline V gene has CDR1 SGHRS and CDR2 YFSETQ. There are 15 residues in the CDR3. CDR3 DNA: TGCGCCAGCAGCTATACAGGGAATTACCAAGAGACCCAGTACTTC. Its protein product is CASSYTGNYQETQYF. The whole variable domain, filled in from reference TRBV5-1 and TRBJ2-5, reads KAGVTQTPRYLIKTRGQQVTLSCSPISGHRSVSWYQQTPGQGLQFLFEYFSETQRNKGNFPGRFSGRQFSNSRSEMNVSTLELGDSALYLCASSYTGNYQETQYFGPGTRLLVL.

The J gene is TRBJ1-3, the V gene TRBV12-3 or TRBV12-4; D remains unclear. With 5 bases removed from V and 0 bases from J, the gap between germline ends came to 5 bases. The CDR3 runs 13 residues. The CDR3: CASSLVSGNTIYF. The CDR3 bases are TGTGCCAGCAGTCTCGTCTCTGGAAACACCATATATTTT.

The V call is TRBV19, the J call TRBJ1-2; maybe TRBD1 (6 bases). Trimming cost V 3 bases and J 4 bases, with 12 bases left between them. From germline, CDR1 is LNHDA and CDR2 SQIVND (reference sequence). CDR3 size: 14 residues. CDR3 bases: TGTGCCAGTAGTATGGGCCAGGGGATCTATGGCTACACCTTC. Protein: CASSMGQGIYGYTF.

The chain is built from TRBV5-1 and TRBJ2-3; 7 bases agree with TRBD1. V lost 3 bases, J lost 1 base, and 8 bases stayed unmatched. CDR1 is SGHRS, CDR2 YFSETQ, per germline. The CDR3 is made up of 16 amino acids. CDR3 loop: CASSSYRQGGTDTQYF. The CDR3 coding sequence is TGCGCCAGCAGCTCCTACCGACAGGGTGGCACAGATACGCAGTATTTT.

The CDR3 DNA is TGTGCCAGTAGCCTGAGGGGACAGTTGTTGCAGCCCCAGCATTTT. Its translation is CASSLRGQLLQPQHF. The V gene is TRBV19, the J gene TRBJ1-5; 7 nucleotides match TRBD1. V lost 6 bases to trimming and J lost 7 bases; unmatched junction nucleotides: 12. CDR3 size: 15 residues. Germline V gene data show CDR1 as LNHDA and CDR2 as SQIVND (reference sequence).

CDR3 in DNA: TGTGCCAGCAGCGTCCAGGGGGCAATCGGAAACACCATATATTTT. As protein: CASSVQGAIGNTIYF. The genes are TRBV9 and TRBJ1-3, with 8 bases lining up with TRBD1. The CDR3 length is 15 residues. V lost 2 bases and J lost 4; bases outside the gene matches: 5. The germline V gene encodes CDR1 SGDLS and CDR2 YYNGEE.

The chain recombines TRBV7-2 with TRBJ2-2; the match to TRBD2 covers 7 bases. Germline trimming cut 5 bases from V and 0 bases from J; bases unmatched to any gene: 6. This CDR3 has 16 amino acids. CDR1 SGHTA and CDR2 FQGNSA come from the germline V gene. The CDR3 reads CASSQSGVSNTGELFF. Written as DNA, the CDR3 is TGTGCCAGCAGCCAGAGCGGGGTATCGAACACCGGGGAGCTGTTTTTT.

The CDR3 reads CASSARGADTGELFF. The CDR3 DNA is TGTGCCAGCAGCGCCAGGGGGGCGGACACCGGGGAGCTGTTTTTT. The chain couples TRBV7-6 to TRBJ2-2, with D perhaps TRBD1 (7 bases). The length of the CDR3 is 15 residues. The germline CDR1 and CDR2 sequences are SGHVS and FNYEAQ. Trimming pared 5 bases from V and 3 bases from J, leaving 13 bases between.